These T cell receptor beta chains were read from a single sample in a study of metastatic and nonmetastatic thyroid tumors. TCRdb reprocessed the PCR reads using MiXCR. This sample carries about 41,000 clones, approximately 28% of them seen once, and the ten largest clones take over 8%. Sequencing was done on a sample of blood. The receptors shown here come from a male donor with papillary thyroid cancer or a benign thyroid nodule (not recorded which). Some clones in this sample may be carry-over from other donors' samples. Both conserved end residues are part of each CDR3. A D gene is named only where the DNA matches it firmly. Expanded clones get a size class; other rows say once, few or many, or leave the size out.

j_gene: TRBJ2-1; d_gene: TRBD1; len: 15; v_gene: TRBV9; abundance: many; CDR3nt: TGTGCCAGCAGCGTCACTGGGACAGGATACAATGAGCAGTTCTTC; CDR3aa: CASSVTGTGYNEQFF
j_gene: TRBJ1-2; d_gene: -; len: 17; v_gene: TRBV10-3; abundance: -; CDR3nt: TGTGCCATCAGTGAGTCTGGCAGCCTGTCGACTAACTATTGCTACACCTTC; CDR3aa: CAISESGSLSTNYCYTF
j_gene: TRBJ2-5; d_gene: -; len: 14; v_gene: TRBV11-1; abundance: -; CDR3nt: TGTGCCAGCAGCTTAAGAACTAGAGAAGAGGCCCAGTACTTC; CDR3aa: CASSLRTREEAQYF
j_gene: TRBJ2-1; d_gene: -; len: 14; v_gene: TRBV7-9; abundance: many; CDR3nt: TGTGCCAGCAGCTTATCCGCCGCCTACAATGAGCAGTTCTTC; CDR3aa: CASSLSAAYNEQFF
j_gene: TRBJ2-1; d_gene: -; len: 18; v_gene: TRBV6-5; abundance: medium-sized; CDR3nt: TGTGCCAGCAGTTACTTTGGGTGGGGCCGCCGCTCCTACAATGAGCAGTTCTTC; CDR3aa: CASSYFGWGRRSYNEQFF
j_gene: TRBJ2-2; d_gene: TRBD1; len: 14; v_gene: TRBV19; abundance: few; CDR3nt: TGTGCCAGTAGATTGACAGGGCTCACCGGGGAGCTGTTTTTT; CDR3aa: CASRLTGLTGELFF
j_gene: TRBJ1-3; d_gene: -; len: 14; v_gene: TRBV19; abundance: many; CDR3nt: TGTGCCAGTACCCCTGACACCTCTGGAAACACCATATATTTT; CDR3aa: CASTPDTSGNTIYF
j_gene: TRBJ1-3; d_gene: TRBD1; len: 15; v_gene: TRBV27; abundance: -; CDR3nt: TGTGCCAGCAGTTCCGGGACAGATGAGTCAAACACCATATATTTT; CDR3aa: CASSSGTDESNTIYF
j_gene: TRBJ2-2; d_gene: -; len: 14; v_gene: TRBV28; abundance: -; CDR3nt: TGTGCCAGCAGTCCCCACAGACAAACCGGGGAGCTGTTTTTT; CDR3aa: CASSPHRQTGELFF
j_gene: TRBJ2-1; d_gene: TRBD2; len: 15; v_gene: TRBV12-3/TRBV12-4; abundance: few; CDR3nt: TGTGCCAGCATCCGGACTAGCGGGCTACACAATGAGCAGTTCTTC; CDR3aa: CASIRTSGLHNEQFF
j_gene: TRBJ2-7; d_gene: TRBD2; len: 15; v_gene: TRBV7-8; abundance: -; CDR3nt: TGTGCCAGCAGCTTTCTTAGCGGGAGTTACAACGAGCAGTACTTC; CDR3aa: CASSFLSGSYNEQYF
j_gene: TRBJ2-3; d_gene: TRBD2; len: 15; v_gene: TRBV6-1; abundance: many; CDR3nt: TGTGCCAGCAGTCCTAGCGGGGGACGGGCAGATACGCAGTATTTT; CDR3aa: CASSPSGGRADTQYF
j_gene: TRBJ1-5; d_gene: -; len: 13; v_gene: TRBV10-3; abundance: few; CDR3nt: TGTGCCATCAGTGAGCTATATAATCAGCCCCAGCATTTT; CDR3aa: CAISELYNQPQHF
j_gene: TRBJ2-7; d_gene: TRBD1; len: 15; v_gene: TRBV10-1; abundance: few; CDR3nt: TGCGCCAACAGTAAGGGACAGGGATCTTCCTACGAGCAGTACTTC; CDR3aa: CANSKGQGSSYEQYF
j_gene: TRBJ1-3; d_gene: TRBD1; len: 14; v_gene: TRBV6-1; abundance: -; CDR3nt: TGTGCCAGCAGGGACAGGGGGCTTAGAAACACCATATATTTT; CDR3aa: CASRDRGLRNTIYF
j_gene: TRBJ2-5; d_gene: -; len: 15; v_gene: TRBV4-1; abundance: few; CDR3nt: TGCGCCATCATCCACATAACTAGAGGCCAAGAGACCCAGTACTTC; CDR3aa: CAIIHITRGQETQYF
j_gene: TRBJ2-6; d_gene: -; len: 14; v_gene: TRBV6-4; abundance: medium-sized; CDR3nt: TGTGCCAGCAGTGACAACTCTGGGGCCAACGTCCTGACTTTC; CDR3aa: CASSDNSGANVLTF
j_gene: TRBJ2-7; d_gene: TRBD1; len: 15; v_gene: TRBV4-1; abundance: medium-sized; CDR3nt: TGCGCCAGCAGCATCGGACAGGGGGCTGGTTACGAGCAGTACTTC; CDR3aa: CASSIGQGAGYEQYF
j_gene: TRBJ1-4; d_gene: TRBD1; len: 14; v_gene: TRBV20-1; abundance: -; CDR3nt: TGCAGTGCTAGACCCAGGGGGCGTGGGCAAAAACTGTTTTTT; CDR3aa: CSARPRGRGQKLFF
j_gene: TRBJ2-1; d_gene: TRBD2; len: 13; v_gene: TRBV6-1; abundance: many; CDR3nt: TGTGCCAGCAGCGGACTAGCGGGAAATGAGCAGTTCTTC; CDR3aa: CASSGLAGNEQFF